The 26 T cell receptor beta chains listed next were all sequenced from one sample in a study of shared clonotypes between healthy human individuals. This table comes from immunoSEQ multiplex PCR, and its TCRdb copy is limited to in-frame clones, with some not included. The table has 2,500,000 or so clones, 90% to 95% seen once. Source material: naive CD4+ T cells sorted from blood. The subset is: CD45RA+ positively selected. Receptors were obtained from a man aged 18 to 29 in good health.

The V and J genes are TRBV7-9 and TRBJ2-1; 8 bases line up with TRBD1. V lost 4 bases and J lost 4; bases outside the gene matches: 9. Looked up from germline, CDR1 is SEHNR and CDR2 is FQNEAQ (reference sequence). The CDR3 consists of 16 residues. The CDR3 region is CASSSTTGGRYNEQFF. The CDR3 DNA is TGTGCCAGCAGCTCAACTACAGGGGGGAGGTACAATGAGCAGTTCTTC.

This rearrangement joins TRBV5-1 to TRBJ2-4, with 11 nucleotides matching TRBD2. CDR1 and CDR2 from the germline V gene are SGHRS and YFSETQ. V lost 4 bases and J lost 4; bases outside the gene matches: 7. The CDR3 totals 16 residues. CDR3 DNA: TGCGCCAGCAGCAATACTAGCGGGAGTTCTAAAAACATTCAGTACTTC. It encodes CASSNTSGSSKNIQYF.

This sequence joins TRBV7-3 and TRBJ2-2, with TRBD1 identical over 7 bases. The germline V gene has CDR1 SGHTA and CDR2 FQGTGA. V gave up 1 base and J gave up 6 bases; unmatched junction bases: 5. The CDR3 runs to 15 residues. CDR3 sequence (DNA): TGTGCCAGCAGCTTAAGGGGGACAGCCCCCGGGGAGCTGTTTTTT. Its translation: CASSLRGTAPGELFF. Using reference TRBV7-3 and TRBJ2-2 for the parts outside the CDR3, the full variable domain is GAGVSQTPSNKVTEKGKYVELRCDPISGHTALYWYRQSLGQGPEFLIYFQGTGAADDSGLPNDRFFAVRPEGSVSTLKIQRTERGDSAVYLCASSLRGTAPGELFFGEGSRLTVL.

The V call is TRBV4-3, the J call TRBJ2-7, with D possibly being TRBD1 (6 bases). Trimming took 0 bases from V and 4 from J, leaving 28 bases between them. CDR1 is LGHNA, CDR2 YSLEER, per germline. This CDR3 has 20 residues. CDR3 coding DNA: TGCGCCAGCAGCCAAGAATGGATCGCCCCAGGGGACCCCAGGGGATACGAGCAGTACTTC. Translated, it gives CASSQEWIAPGDPRGYEQYF.

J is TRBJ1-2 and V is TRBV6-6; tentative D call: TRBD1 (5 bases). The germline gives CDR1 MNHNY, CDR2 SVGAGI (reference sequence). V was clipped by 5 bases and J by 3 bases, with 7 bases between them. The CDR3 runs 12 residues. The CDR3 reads CASSVQDYGYTF. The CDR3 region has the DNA TGTGCCAGCAGTGTACAGGACTATGGCTACACCTTC.

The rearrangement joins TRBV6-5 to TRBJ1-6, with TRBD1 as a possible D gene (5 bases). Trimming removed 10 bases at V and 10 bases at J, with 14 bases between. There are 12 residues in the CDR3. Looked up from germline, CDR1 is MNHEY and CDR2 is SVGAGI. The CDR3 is CATRWGDSPLHF. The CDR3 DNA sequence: TGTGCCACTAGGTGGGGGGACTCACCCCTCCACTTT.

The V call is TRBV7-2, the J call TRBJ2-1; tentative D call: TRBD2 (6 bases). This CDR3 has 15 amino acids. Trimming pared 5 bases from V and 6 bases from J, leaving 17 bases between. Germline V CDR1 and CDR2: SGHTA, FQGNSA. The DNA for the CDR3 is TGTGCCAGCAGCCTCTCTAGCGCCGGGACCAATGAGCAGTTCTTC. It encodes CASSLSSAGTNEQFF.

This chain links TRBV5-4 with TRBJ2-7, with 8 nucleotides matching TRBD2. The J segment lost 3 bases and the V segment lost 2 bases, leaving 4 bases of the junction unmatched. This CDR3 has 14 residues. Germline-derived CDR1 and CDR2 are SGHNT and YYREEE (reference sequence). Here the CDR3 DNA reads TGTGCCAGCAGCTTAAGCGGGAGAAACTACGAGCAGTACTTC. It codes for CASSLSGRNYEQYF. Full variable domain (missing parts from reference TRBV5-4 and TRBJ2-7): ETGVTQSPTHLIKTRGQQVTLRCSSQSGHNTVSWYQQALGQGPQFIFQYYREEENGRGNFPPRFSGLQFPNYSSELNVNALELDDSALYLCASSLSGRNYEQYFGPGTRLTVT.

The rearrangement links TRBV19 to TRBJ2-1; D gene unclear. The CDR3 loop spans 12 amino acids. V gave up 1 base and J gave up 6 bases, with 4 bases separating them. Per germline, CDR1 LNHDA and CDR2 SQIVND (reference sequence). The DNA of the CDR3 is TGTGCCAGTAGTATAGGGTTCAATGAGCAGTTCTTC. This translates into CASSIGFNEQFF.

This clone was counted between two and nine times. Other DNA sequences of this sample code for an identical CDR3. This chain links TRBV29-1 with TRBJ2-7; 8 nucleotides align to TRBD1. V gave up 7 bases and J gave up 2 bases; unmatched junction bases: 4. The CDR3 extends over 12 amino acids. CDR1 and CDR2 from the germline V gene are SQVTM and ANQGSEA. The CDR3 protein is CSAGQGTYEQYF. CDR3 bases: TGCAGCGCCGGACAGGGAACCTACGAGCAGTACTTC.

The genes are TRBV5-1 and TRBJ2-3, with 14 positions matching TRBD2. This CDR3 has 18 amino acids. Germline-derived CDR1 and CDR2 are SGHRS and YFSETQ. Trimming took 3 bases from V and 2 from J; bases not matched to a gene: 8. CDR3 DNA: TGCGCCAGCAGCTCATGGACTAGCGGGGGGCGAACCACAGATACGCAGTATTTT. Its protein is CASSSWTSGGRTTDTQYF.

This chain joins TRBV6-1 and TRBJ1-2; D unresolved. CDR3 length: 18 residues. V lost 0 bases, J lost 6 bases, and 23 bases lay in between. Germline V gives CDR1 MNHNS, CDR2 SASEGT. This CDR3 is CASSEARDPGLSQDGYTF. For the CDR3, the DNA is TGTGCCAGCAGTGAAGCGCGAGACCCAGGACTCTCCCAAGATGGCTACACCTTC.

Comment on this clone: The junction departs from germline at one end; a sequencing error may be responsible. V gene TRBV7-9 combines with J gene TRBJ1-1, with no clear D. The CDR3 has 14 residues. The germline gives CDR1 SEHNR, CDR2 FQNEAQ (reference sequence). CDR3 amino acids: CTSSFIRTNTEAFF. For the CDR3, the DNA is TGTACCAGCAGCTTTATCCGGACGAACACTGAAGCTTTCTTT. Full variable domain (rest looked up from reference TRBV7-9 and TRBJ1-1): DTGVSQNPRHKITKRGQNVTFRCDPISEHNRLYWYRQTLGQGPEFLTYFQNEAQLEKSRLLSDRFSAERPKGSFSTLEIQRTEQGDSAMYLCTSSFIRTNTEAFFGQGTRLTVV.

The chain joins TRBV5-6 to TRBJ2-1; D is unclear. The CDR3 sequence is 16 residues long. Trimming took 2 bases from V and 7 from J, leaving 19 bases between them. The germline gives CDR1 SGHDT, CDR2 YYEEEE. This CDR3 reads CASSLRLGNIGNEQFF. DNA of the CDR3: TGTGCCAGCAGCTTAAGGTTGGGCAATATTGGGAATGAGCAGTTCTTC.

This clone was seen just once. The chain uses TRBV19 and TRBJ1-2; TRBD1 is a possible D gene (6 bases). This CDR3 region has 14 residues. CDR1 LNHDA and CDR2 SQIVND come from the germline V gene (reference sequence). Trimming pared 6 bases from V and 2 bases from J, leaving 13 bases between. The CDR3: CASRNREENYGYTF. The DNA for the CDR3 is TGTGCCAGTAGGAACAGGGAGGAGAACTATGGCTACACCTTC.

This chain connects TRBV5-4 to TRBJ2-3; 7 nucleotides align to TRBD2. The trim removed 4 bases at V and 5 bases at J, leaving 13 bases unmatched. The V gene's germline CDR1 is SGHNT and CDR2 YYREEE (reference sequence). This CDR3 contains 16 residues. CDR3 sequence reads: CASSLGGGAVGDTQYF. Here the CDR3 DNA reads TGTGCCAGCAGCCTGGGGGGAGGGGCGGTGGGAGATACGCAGTATTTT.

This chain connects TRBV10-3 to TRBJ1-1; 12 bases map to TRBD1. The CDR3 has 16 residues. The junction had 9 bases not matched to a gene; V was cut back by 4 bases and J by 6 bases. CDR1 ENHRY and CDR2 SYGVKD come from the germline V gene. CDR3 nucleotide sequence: TGTGCCATCAGTGGATCAATGGGACAGGGGGCGGCTGAAGCTTTCTTT. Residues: CAISGSMGQGAAEAFF.

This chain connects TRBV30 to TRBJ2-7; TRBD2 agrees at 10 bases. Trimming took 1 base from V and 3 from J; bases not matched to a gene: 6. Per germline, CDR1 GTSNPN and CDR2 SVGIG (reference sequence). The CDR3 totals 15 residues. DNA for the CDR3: TGTGCCTGGAGTGCAGGACTAGCGGCCATCTACGAGCAGTACTTC. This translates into CAWSAGLAAIYEQYF.

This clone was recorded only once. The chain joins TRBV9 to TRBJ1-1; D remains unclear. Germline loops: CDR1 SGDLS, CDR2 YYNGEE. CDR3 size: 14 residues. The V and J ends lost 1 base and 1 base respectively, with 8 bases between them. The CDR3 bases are TGTGCCAGCAGCGTATCGGCAGGGAACACTGAAGCTTTCTTT. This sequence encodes CASSVSAGNTEAFF.

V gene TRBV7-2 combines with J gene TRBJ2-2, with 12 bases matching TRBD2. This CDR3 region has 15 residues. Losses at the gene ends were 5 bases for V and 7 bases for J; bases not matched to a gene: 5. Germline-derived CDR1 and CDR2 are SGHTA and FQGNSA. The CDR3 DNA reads TGTGCCAGCAGCGCGACTAGCGGGAGACACGGGGAGCTGTTTTTT. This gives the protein CASSATSGRHGELFF.

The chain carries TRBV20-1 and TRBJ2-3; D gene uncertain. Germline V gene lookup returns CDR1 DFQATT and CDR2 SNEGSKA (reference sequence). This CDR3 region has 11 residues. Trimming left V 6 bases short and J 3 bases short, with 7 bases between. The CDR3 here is CSAAPTDTQYF. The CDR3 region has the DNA TGCAGTGCCGCCCCTACAGATACGCAGTATTTT.

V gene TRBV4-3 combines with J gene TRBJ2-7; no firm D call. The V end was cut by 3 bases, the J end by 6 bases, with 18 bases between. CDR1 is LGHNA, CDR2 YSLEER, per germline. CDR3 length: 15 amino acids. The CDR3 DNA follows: TGCGCCAGCAGCCATAAGGGCAGCCGGCTAGGCGAGCAGTACTTC. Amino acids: CASSHKGSRLGEQYF.

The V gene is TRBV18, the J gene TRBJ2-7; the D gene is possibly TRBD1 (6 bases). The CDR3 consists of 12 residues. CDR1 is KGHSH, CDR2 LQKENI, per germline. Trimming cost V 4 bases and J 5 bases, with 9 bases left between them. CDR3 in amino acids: CASSRRTDEQYF. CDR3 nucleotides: TGTGCCAGCTCACGCCGGACAGACGAGCAGTACTTC.

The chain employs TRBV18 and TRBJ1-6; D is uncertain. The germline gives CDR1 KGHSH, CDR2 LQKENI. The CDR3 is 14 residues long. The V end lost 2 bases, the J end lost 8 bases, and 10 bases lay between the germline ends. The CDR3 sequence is CASSPSNGDSPLHF. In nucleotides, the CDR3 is TGTGCCAGCTCACCAAGTAACGGAGATTCACCCCTCCACTTT.

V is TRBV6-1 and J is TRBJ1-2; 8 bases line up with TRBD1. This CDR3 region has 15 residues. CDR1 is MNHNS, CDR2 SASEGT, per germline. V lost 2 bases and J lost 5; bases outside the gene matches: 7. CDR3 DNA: TGTGCCAGCAGTGAACGAGGACAGGGACCTTATGGCTACACCTTC. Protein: CASSERGQGPYGYTF.

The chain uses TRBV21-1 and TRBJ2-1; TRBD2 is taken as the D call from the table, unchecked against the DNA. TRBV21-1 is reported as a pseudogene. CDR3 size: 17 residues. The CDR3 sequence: CASSKNTAGRSYNEQFF. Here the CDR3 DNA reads TGTGCCAGCAGCAAAAATACCGCGGGTCGCTCCTACAATGAGCAGTTCTTC.